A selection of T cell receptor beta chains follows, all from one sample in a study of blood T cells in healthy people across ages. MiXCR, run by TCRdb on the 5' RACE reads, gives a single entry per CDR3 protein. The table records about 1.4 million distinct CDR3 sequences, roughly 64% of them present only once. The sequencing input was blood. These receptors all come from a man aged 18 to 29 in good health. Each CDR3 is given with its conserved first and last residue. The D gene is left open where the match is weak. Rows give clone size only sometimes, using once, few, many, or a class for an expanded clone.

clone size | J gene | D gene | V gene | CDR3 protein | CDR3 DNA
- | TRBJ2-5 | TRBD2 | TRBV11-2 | CASSQLRGSKETQYF | TGTGCCAGCAGTCAATTGCGGGGGAGTAAGGAGACCCAGTACTTC
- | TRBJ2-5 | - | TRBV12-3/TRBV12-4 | CASSLSPGRTGETQYF | TGTGCCAGCAGTTTGTCCCCAGGGCGCACGGGAGAGACCCAGTACTTC
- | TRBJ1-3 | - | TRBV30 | CAWSVLGPGNTIYF | TGTGCCTGGAGTGTACTGGGGCCTGGAAACACCATATATTTT
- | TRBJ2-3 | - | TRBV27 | CASSLSYPDTQYF | TGTGCCAGCAGTCTCAGCTACCCAGATACGCAGTATTTT
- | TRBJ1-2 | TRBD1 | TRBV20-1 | CSARAGTGGYTF | TGCAGTGCTAGAGCCGGGACAGGGGGCTACACCTTC
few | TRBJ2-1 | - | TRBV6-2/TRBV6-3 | CASSWGSMAEQFF | TGTGCCAGCAGTTGGGGGAGCATGGCTGAGCAGTTCTTC
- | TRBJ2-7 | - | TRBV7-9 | CASSSRRSDRTYEQYF | TGTGCCAGCAGCTCCAGGCGATCGGACAGAACCTACGAGCAGTACTTC
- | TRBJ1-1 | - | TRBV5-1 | CASSEEPGATNTEAFF | TGCGCCAGCAGCGAAGAACCAGGGGCTACGAACACTGAAGCTTTCTTT
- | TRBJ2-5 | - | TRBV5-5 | CASSWGPRETQYF | TGTGCCAGCAGCTGGGGCCCTCGGGAGACCCAGTACTTC
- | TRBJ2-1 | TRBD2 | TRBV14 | CASSPHPASGPYNEQFF | TGTGCCAGCAGCCCCCATCCGGCTAGCGGACCATACAATGAGCAGTTCTTC
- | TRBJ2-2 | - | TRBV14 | CASSHWNTGELFF | TGTGCCAGCAGCCACTGGAACACCGGGGAGCTGTTTTTT
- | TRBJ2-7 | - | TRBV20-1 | CSARDPGAYEQYF | TGCAGTGCTAGAGATCCAGGGGCCTACGAGCAGTACTTC
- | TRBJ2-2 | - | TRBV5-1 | CASSLVQGPYTGELFF | TGCGCCAGCAGCTTGGTGCAGGGACCCTACACCGGGGAGCTGTTTTTT
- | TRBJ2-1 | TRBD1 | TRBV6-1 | CASRRDRYNEQFF | TGTGCCAGTCGCCGGGACAGATACAATGAGCAGTTCTTC
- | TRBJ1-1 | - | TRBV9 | CASSVWEAGTEAFF | TGTGCCAGCAGCGTTTGGGAGGCGGGCACTGAAGCTTTCTTT
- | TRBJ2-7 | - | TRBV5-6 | CASRAESSYEQYF | TGTGCCAGCAGGGCGGAGAGCTCCTACGAGCAGTACTTC
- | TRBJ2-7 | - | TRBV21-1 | CASSQRMIGVRNGSEQYF | TGTGCCAGCAGCCAAAGGATGATAGGGGTACGGAACGGGAGCGAGCAGTACTTC
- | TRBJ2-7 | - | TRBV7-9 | CASSPTRNEQYF | TGTGCCAGCAGCCCGACTAGAAACGAGCAGTACTTC
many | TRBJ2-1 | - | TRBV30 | CAWAPRVPGEQFF | TGTGCCTGGGCACCGCGGGTTCCCGGGGAACAGTTCTTC
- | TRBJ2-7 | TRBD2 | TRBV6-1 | CASSVSGRLAGEDEQYF | TGTGCCAGCAGTGTTTCAGGGAGACTAGCGGGAGAAGACGAGCAGTACTTC
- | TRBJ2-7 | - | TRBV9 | CASSVGFVGYEQYF | TGTGCCAGCAGCGTGGGGTTCGTCGGCTACGAGCAGTACTTC
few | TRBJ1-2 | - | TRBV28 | CASSLSGVDNYGYTF | TGTGCCAGCAGTTTATCGGGGGTGGATAACTATGGCTACACCTTC
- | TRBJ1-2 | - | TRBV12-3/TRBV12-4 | CASSPTTPWGYGYTF | TGTGCCAGCAGTCCTACGACCCCTTGGGGCTATGGCTACACCTTC
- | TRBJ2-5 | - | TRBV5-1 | CASSWDPGTPQETQYF | TGCGCCAGCAGCTGGGACCCCGGGACACCTCAAGAGACCCAGTACTTC
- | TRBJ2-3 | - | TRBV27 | CASSIGTFTDTQYF | TGTGCCAGCAGTATCGGGACTTTCACAGATACGCAGTATTTT
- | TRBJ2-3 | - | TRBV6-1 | CASSEEGWRDTQYF | TGTGCCAGCAGTGAAGAGGGCTGGAGAGATACGCAGTATTTT
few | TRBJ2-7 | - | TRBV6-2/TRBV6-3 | CASSSRGPLYEQYF | TGTGCCAGCAGTTCCAGGGGACCCCTCTACGAGCAGTACTTC
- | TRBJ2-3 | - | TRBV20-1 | CSAISAHRADTQYF | TGCAGTGCTATTTCAGCCCACCGAGCGGATACGCAGTATTTT
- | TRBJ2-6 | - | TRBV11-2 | CASSTQGGANVLTF | TGTGCCAGCAGCACTCAAGGAGGGGCCAACGTCCTGACTTTC
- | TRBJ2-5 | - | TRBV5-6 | CASSYYGTETQYF | TGTGCCAGCAGCTATTACGGTACGGAGACCCAGTACTTC
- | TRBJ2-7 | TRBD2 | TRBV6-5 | CTSSRLAGIYEQYF | TGTACCAGCAGTAGACTAGCGGGAATCTACGAGCAGTACTTC
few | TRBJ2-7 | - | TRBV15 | CATSRDRGTPSSYEQYF | TGTGCCACCAGCAGAGATCGGGGGACACCGAGCTCCTACGAGCAGTACTTC
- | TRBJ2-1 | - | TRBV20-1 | CSARDPPSDEQFF | TGCAGTGCTAGAGATCCCCCGTCCGATGAGCAGTTCTTC
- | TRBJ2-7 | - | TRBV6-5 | CASSSPGDGAYEQYF | TGTGCCAGCAGTTCACCAGGCGACGGAGCCTACGAGCAGTACTTC
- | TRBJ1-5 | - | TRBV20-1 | CSATDARRNQPQHF | TGCAGTGCTACCGACGCACGGCGGAATCAGCCCCAGCATTTT
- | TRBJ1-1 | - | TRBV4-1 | CASSQEVGGATEAFF | TGCGCCAGCAGCCAAGAAGTTGGGGGGGCTACTGAAGCTTTCTTT
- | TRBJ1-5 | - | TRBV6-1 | CASSEWVGTTSNQPQHF | TGTGCCAGCAGTGAATGGGTGGGGACAACTAGCAATCAGCCCCAGCATTTT
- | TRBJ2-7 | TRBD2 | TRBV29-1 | CSVVGGDAYEQYF | TGCAGCGTTGTGGGGGGGGACGCCTACGAGCAGTACTTC
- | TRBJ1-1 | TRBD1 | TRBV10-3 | CAISVQPGQGDTEAFF | TGTGCCATCAGTGTCCAGCCCGGACAGGGGGACACTGAAGCTTTCTTT
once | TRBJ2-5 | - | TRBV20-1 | CSASYTGLSRGTQYF | TGCAGTGCTAGTTACACGGGACTGTCCAGGGGGACCCAGTACTTC